This TCR beta chain was captured by sequencing in a study of CD8 T cells in ankylosing spondylitis. Libraries of TCR beta came from quantitative 5'-RACE with molecular barcodes. TCRdb independently ran MiXCR on the 5' RACE reads; one entry per CDR3 protein. The data contain around 150,000 distinct CDR3 sequences, under 35% of them seen just once; the ten biggest clones take up 6%. This clonotype turned up a few times. The CDR3 consists of 14 residues. CDR1 and CDR2 from the germline V gene are SGHRS and YFSETQ. V was clipped by 3 bases and J by 3 bases, with 9 bases between them. J is TRBJ2-2 and V is TRBV5-1, with a possible D match to TRBD2 (6 bases). The sample comprised synovial fluid, either unsorted or a sorted T cell fraction (not recorded which). This TCR was sampled from a male donor with ankylosing spondylitis. CDR3 loop: CASSYQRDTGELFF. The CDR3 coding sequence is TGCGCCAGCAGCTACCAGCGGGACACCGGGGAGCTGTTTTTT.